The rows below give T cell receptor beta chains drawn from one sample of a study of vaccination effects on CD4 cells after COVID-19. Assay: immunoSEQ multiplex PCR; the TCRdb copy retains only in-frame clones and omits some. The sample records 26,000 or so clones, 83% being singletons. These receptors are not linked to any known antigen. Source: CD4+ T cells from PBMCs cultured with HCoV-NL63 spike peptides, taken after COVID-19 vaccination. Every receptor here comes from a human donor who received a COVID-19 vaccine. Some clones in this sample may be carry-over from other donors' samples. Both conserved end residues are part of each CDR3. D genes are given only for firm matches. Rows give clone size only sometimes, using once, few, many, or a class for an expanded clone.

d_gene: NA; v_gene: TRBV2; j_gene: TRBJ2-5; abundance: NA; CDR3aa: CASSEVQKGTQYF; CDR3nt: TGTGCCAGCAGTGAAGTCCAGAAGGGGACCCAGTACTTC
d_gene: NA; v_gene: TRBV7-9; j_gene: TRBJ1-5; abundance: NA; CDR3aa: CASSLSPGQPQHF; CDR3nt: TGTGCCAGCAGCTTATCGCCAGGTCAGCCCCAGCATTTT
d_gene: NA; v_gene: TRBV18; j_gene: TRBJ1-5; abundance: NA; CDR3aa: CASSGSVGNQPQHF; CDR3nt: TGTGCCAGCTCCGGGTCAGTGGGCAATCAGCCCCAGCATTTT
d_gene: NA; v_gene: TRBV18; j_gene: TRBJ1-4; abundance: NA; CDR3aa: CASSPSAGVNEKLFF; CDR3nt: TGTGCCAGCTCACCATCGGCGGGGGTTAATGAAAAACTGTTTTTT
d_gene: TRBD2; v_gene: TRBV3-1/TRBV3-2; j_gene: TRBJ2-4; abundance: NA; CDR3aa: CASRPLAGAKNIQYF; CDR3nt: TGTGCCAGCAGACCATTAGCGGGGGCTAAAAACATTCAGTACTTC
d_gene: NA; v_gene: TRBV5-1; j_gene: TRBJ1-1; abundance: NA; CDR3aa: CASSLRGNTEAFF; CDR3nt: TGCGCCAGCAGCTTGAGGGGGAACACTGAAGCTTTCTTT
d_gene: NA; v_gene: TRBV18; j_gene: TRBJ1-1; abundance: NA; CDR3aa: CASSPGAWGTEAFF; CDR3nt: TGTGCCAGCTCACCAGGGGCCTGGGGCACTGAAGCTTTCTTT
d_gene: NA; v_gene: TRBV13; j_gene: TRBJ2-4; abundance: NA; CDR3aa: CASSSSGTPRQYF; CDR3nt: TGTGCCAGCAGCTCCTCCGGGACTCCGCGTCAGTACTTC
d_gene: NA; v_gene: TRBV24-1; j_gene: TRBJ2-3; abundance: NA; CDR3aa: CATSDSGPYDTQYF; CDR3nt: TGTGCCACCAGTGATTCGGGTCCCTACGATACGCAGTATTTT
d_gene: NA; v_gene: TRBV5-6; j_gene: TRBJ1-5; abundance: NA; CDR3aa: CASSAGGGQPQHF; CDR3nt: TGTGCCAGCAGCGCGGGGGGGGGACAGCCCCAGCATTTT
d_gene: NA; v_gene: TRBV12-5; j_gene: TRBJ1-3; abundance: NA; CDR3aa: CASGLVRGNSGNTIYF; CDR3nt: TGTGCTAGTGGTTTGGTACGAGGGAACTCTGGAAACACCATATATTTT
d_gene: NA; v_gene: TRBV7-9; j_gene: TRBJ2-3; abundance: NA; CDR3aa: CASSLEGDTQYF; CDR3nt: TGTGCCAGCAGCTTAGAAGGGGATACGCAGTATTTT
d_gene: NA; v_gene: TRBV5-1; j_gene: TRBJ2-1; abundance: NA; CDR3aa: CASSLGSVTYNEQFF; CDR3nt: TGCGCCAGCAGCTTGGGATCCGTGACCTACAATGAGCAGTTCTTC
d_gene: NA; v_gene: TRBV2; j_gene: TRBJ2-1; abundance: NA; CDR3aa: CASSNTGNTNLYNEQFF; CDR3nt: TGTGCCAGCAGTAATACCGGGAACACCAACCTCTACAATGAGCAGTTCTTC
d_gene: NA; v_gene: TRBV9; j_gene: TRBJ2-3; abundance: NA; CDR3aa: CASSVGAGRTDTQYF; CDR3nt: TGTGCCAGCAGCGTAGGGGCAGGCCGCACAGATACGCAGTATTTT
d_gene: NA; v_gene: TRBV10-3; j_gene: TRBJ1-2; abundance: few; CDR3aa: CAIRPDRGAAGGYTF; CDR3nt: TGTGCCATCAGACCCGATAGAGGCGCAGCGGGCGGCTACACCTTC
d_gene: TRBD1; v_gene: TRBV12-3/TRBV12-4; j_gene: TRBJ2-3; abundance: NA; CDR3aa: CASQGDADTQYF; CDR3nt: TGTGCCAGCCAGGGGGACGCAGATACGCAGTATTTT
d_gene: NA; v_gene: TRBV28; j_gene: TRBJ1-5; abundance: NA; CDR3aa: CASSVGGSRSNQPQHF; CDR3nt: TGTGCCAGCAGTGTAGGGGGGAGTAGAAGCAATCAGCCCCAGCATTTT
d_gene: TRBD1; v_gene: TRBV10-1; j_gene: TRBJ2-3; abundance: once; CDR3aa: CASSYPGTGGSTDTQYF; CDR3nt: TGCGCCAGCAGCTACCCCGGGACAGGGGGTAGCACAGATACGCAGTATTTT
d_gene: NA; v_gene: TRBV4-3; j_gene: TRBJ1-1; abundance: NA; CDR3aa: CASSQGALNTEAFF; CDR3nt: TGCGCCAGCAGCCAAGGGGCCCTGAACACTGAAGCTTTCTTT
d_gene: NA; v_gene: TRBV5-4; j_gene: TRBJ1-1; abundance: NA; CDR3aa: CASSLNTEAFF; CDR3nt: TGTGCCAGCAGCTTGAACACTGAAGCTTTCTTT